A selection of T cell receptor beta chains follows, all from one sample in a study of shared clonotypes between healthy human individuals. Clones were read by immunoSEQ multiplex PCR, and TCRdb kept only the in-frame ones, dropping some. The sample has around 1.9 million clones, more than 85% seen once; the top ten hold about 1.8%. The source material was naive CD8+ T cells from PBMCs. The receptors shown here come from a man in his late teens or twenties in good health. Some clones in this sample may be carry-over from other donors' samples. Both conserved end residues are part of each CDR3. Each record gives: J gene, clone size, V gene, D gene, CDR3 DNA, CDR3 protein. A D gene is named only where the DNA matches it firmly. Rows give clone size only sometimes, using once, few, many, or a class for an expanded clone.

j_call: TRBJ2-5; clone_size: .; v_call: TRBV21-1; d_call: .; cdr3_nt: TGTGCCAGCAGCCTAACCCGACTAGCGGGAGATGAGGAGACCCAGTACTTC; cdr3_aa: CASSLTRLAGDEETQYF
j_call: TRBJ1-4; clone_size: .; v_call: TRBV9; d_call: .; cdr3_nt: TGTGCCAGCAGCGCATCCGGGACAACCCGCGAAAAACTGTTTTTT; cdr3_aa: CASSASGTTREKLFF
j_call: TRBJ2-1; clone_size: .; v_call: TRBV5-1; d_call: .; cdr3_nt: TGCGCCAGCAGCTTGGATGGAGGCTACAATGAGCAGTTCTTC; cdr3_aa: CASSLDGGYNEQFF
j_call: TRBJ2-1; clone_size: .; v_call: TRBV29-1; d_call: .; cdr3_nt: TGCAGCGTTGGGGGGGGCGCCTACAATGAGCAGTTCTTC; cdr3_aa: CSVGGGAYNEQFF
j_call: TRBJ2-2; clone_size: .; v_call: TRBV5-6; d_call: TRBD2; cdr3_nt: TGTGCCAGCAGCTTGGTCTGGCTAGCGGGGACTTATTCGGAGCTGTTTTTT; cdr3_aa: CASSLVWLAGTYSELFF
j_call: TRBJ2-7; clone_size: .; v_call: TRBV10-3; d_call: .; cdr3_nt: TGTGCCATCAGTGAGAGGGGGGACAGCTTCTACGAGCAGTACTTC; cdr3_aa: CAISERGDSFYEQYF
j_call: TRBJ1-4; clone_size: .; v_call: TRBV7-8; d_call: .; cdr3_nt: TGTGCCACCTCCGGGGGGGCGCAAGAAAATGAAAAACTGTTTTTT; cdr3_aa: CATSGGAQENEKLFF
j_call: TRBJ2-7; clone_size: once; v_call: TRBV5-4; d_call: .; cdr3_nt: TGTGCCAGCAGCCCCCGCCCAGGTAGGGGCGAGCAGTACTTC; cdr3_aa: CASSPRPGRGEQYF
j_call: TRBJ2-1; clone_size: .; v_call: TRBV7-6; d_call: TRBD2; cdr3_nt: TGTGCCAGCAGCTTAGCAATGGGAGGGGATCCGTACAATGAGCAGTTCTTC; cdr3_aa: CASSLAMGGDPYNEQFF
j_call: TRBJ2-7; clone_size: .; v_call: TRBV9; d_call: .; cdr3_nt: TGTGCCAGCAGCGTAGGGGGACCCGCCTACGAGCAGTACTTC; cdr3_aa: CASSVGGPAYEQYF